A single sample is the source of the 3 T cell receptor beta chains below, sequenced in a study of cytomegalovirus exposure and HLA in healthy donors. In the PCR, 60 Vbeta and 13 Jbeta primers were used. Produced via immunoSEQ multiplex PCR; TCRdb's table is partial and in-frame only. The sample has 40,000 or so clones. Sequenced input: PBMCs. These receptors all come from a male donor in good health and CMV-seronegative.

This rearrangement joins TRBV4-1 to TRBJ2-1, with a possible D match to TRBD2 (6 bases). In germline, CDR1 is MGHRA, CDR2 YSYEKL. V was pared by 3 bases and J by 0 bases, with 9 bases between. The CDR3 covers 15 residues. The CDR3 DNA reads TGCGCCAGCAGCCAGCGGGGTAACTCCTACAATGAGCAGTTCTTC. It translates to CASSQRGNSYNEQFF.

The V and J genes are TRBV7-9 and TRBJ1-1; D gene unclear. This CDR3 spans 17 amino acids. The germline V and J ends were trimmed by 1 base and 0 bases, with 15 bases remaining between them. Per germline, CDR1 SEHNR and CDR2 FQNEAQ (reference sequence). The CDR3 nucleotides are TGTGCCAGCAGCTTAGTCGGGTTCGTGGCCATGAACACTGAAGCTTTCTTT. Its protein product is CASSLVGFVAMNTEAFF.

This sequence joins TRBV5-1 and TRBJ1-5; D is unresolved. Germline CDR1 is SGHRS and CDR2 is YFSETQ. The CDR3 covers 14 residues. The V end lost 0 bases, the J end lost 5 bases, and 9 bases lay between the germline ends. The CDR3 here is CASSLGLEDQPQHF. In nucleotides, the CDR3 is TGCGCCAGCAGCTTGGGGTTAGAGGATCAGCCCCAGCATTTT.